The 15 T cell receptor beta chains presented below share a single source sample, sequenced in a study of T cell repertoires in cytomegalovirus infection. MiXCR, applied by TCRdb to the reads, yields one record per CDR3 protein. The sample carries more than 500,000 distinct CDR3 sequences, 16% recorded once. The specimen was CD8+ T cells from PBMCs. Source of these receptors: a human donor in good health (CMV status not recorded). Some clones in this sample may be carry-over from other donors' samples.

This clonotype has only a few counts. This chain links TRBV27 with TRBJ2-7; 8 nucleotides line up with TRBD1. CDR3 size: 14 residues. Trimming removed 7 bases from V and 3 bases from J; junction bases left unmatched: 8. Germline CDR1 MNHEY, CDR2 SMNVEV (reference sequence). CDR3 in amino acids: CASKLAGGGYEQYF. Written as DNA, the CDR3 is TGTGCCAGCAAACTCGCAGGGGGCGGCTACGAGCAGTACTTC.

This clonotype turned up a few times. This CDR3 reads CASRGQYYEQYF. In DNA, the CDR3 is TGTGCCAGCAGAGGACAGTACTACGAGCAGTACTTC. This chain uses TRBV2 with TRBJ2-7; D is possibly TRBD1 (6 bases). This CDR3 has 12 amino acids. Trimming took 6 bases from V and 3 from J, leaving 9 bases between them. Germline CDR1 reads SNHLY; CDR2 reads FYNNEI.

Ten or more counts support this clonotype. The gene calls are TRBV6-6 and TRBJ1-2; 7 nucleotides agree with TRBD1. The CDR3 is 15 amino acids. Germline V CDR1 and CDR2: MNHNY, SVGAGI (reference sequence). J lost 6 bases, V lost 4 bases, and 11 bases had no gene match. CDR3 DNA: TGTGCCAGCAGTTTTGATGTTGACAGGGCGAATGGCTACACCTTC. Translating it yields CASSFDVDRANGYTF.

This chain uses TRBV10-3 with TRBJ1-1; tentative D call: TRBD1 (5 bases). The CDR3 is 15 amino acids. V was shortened by 0 bases and J by 2 bases, with 10 bases between the two germline ends. Germline CDR1 reads ENHRY; CDR2 reads SYGVKD. The CDR3 is CAISESGRENTEAFF. The CDR3 region has the DNA TGTGCCATCAGTGAGTCTGGCAGGGAAAACACTGAAGCTTTCTTT.

On this clonotype: The conserved phenylalanine or tryptophan normally closing the CDR3 is absent here, so this likely arose from a read error. This sequence joins TRBV12-3 or TRBV12-4 and TRBJ2-7; D might be TRBD1 (5 bases). V lost 1 base and J 2 bases, leaving 9 bases between the germline ends. CDR3 size: 14 residues. CDR3 sequence (DNA): TGTGCCAGCAGTTTAGTTGCAGGGACCTACGAGCAGTACTTA. It translates to CASSLVAGTYEQYL.

This clonotype has a handful of counts. The genes are TRBV6-5 and TRBJ2-2; possible D gene TRBD1, 5 bases. Germline assignment: CDR1 MNHEY and CDR2 SVGAGI. V was shortened by 0 bases and J by 5 bases, with 19 bases between the two germline ends. The CDR3 has 18 amino acids. The CDR3 DNA reads TGTGCCAGCAGTTACTCGGGGCCTTTTCTTATTTCGACCGGGGAGCTGTTTTTT. It specifies CASSYSGPFLISTGELFF.

This clonotype appeared a few times. This chain joins TRBV28 and TRBJ2-3; 10 positions match TRBD1. V lost 7 bases, J lost 5 bases, and 9 bases stayed unmatched. The germline V gene has CDR1 MDHEN and CDR2 SYDVKM. The CDR3 length is 15 residues. CDR3 residues: CASTLRQGAKDTQYF. The DNA for the CDR3 is TGTGCCAGCACCCTCCGACAGGGGGCAAAAGATACGCAGTATTTT.

The rearrangement links TRBV28 to TRBJ2-3, with 8 bases aligning to TRBD2. The V gene end was trimmed by 3 bases and the J gene end by 4 bases; junction bases not matched to a gene: 3. The CDR3 loop spans 14 amino acids. Germline-derived CDR1 and CDR2 are MDHEN and SYDVKM. For the CDR3, the DNA is TGTGCCAGCAGTTTCCCGGGAGGGGCAGATACGCAGTATTTT. Its protein product is CASSFPGGADTQYF.

This chain uses TRBV19 with TRBJ1-2; no firm D call. The V gene lost 7 bases and the J gene lost 3 bases, with 24 bases spanning the gap. CDR3 length: 17 residues. Looked up from germline, CDR1 is LNHDA and CDR2 is SQIVND (reference sequence). The CDR3 DNA sequence: TGTGCCAGTAATCAACCACGGGATCCTCAACGTGACTATGGCTACACCTTC. Protein product: CASNQPRDPQRDYGYTF. Together with reference TRBV19 and TRBJ1-2, the CDR3 gives the full variable domain: DGGITQSPKYLFRKEGQNVTLSCEQNLNHDAMYWYRQDPGQGLRLIYYSQIVNDFQKGDIAEGYSVSREKKESFPLTVTSAQKNPTAFYLCASNQPRDPQRDYGYTFGSGTRLTVV.

This clonotype was counted a few times. The chain is built from TRBV15 and TRBJ1-2, with TRBD1 as a possible D gene (6 bases). Trimming removed 1 base from V and 2 bases from J, with 11 bases in between. The length of the CDR3 is 15 residues. Germline loops: CDR1 LNHNV, CDR2 YYDKDF (reference sequence). The CDR3 region is CATSRVDRQNYGYTF. DNA for the CDR3: TGTGCCACCAGCAGAGTTGACAGGCAAAACTATGGCTACACCTTC. Supplemented by reference TRBV15 and TRBJ1-2, the full variable domain reads DAMVIQNPRYQVTQFGKPVTLSCSQTLNHNVMYWYQQKSSQAPKLLFHYYDKDFNNEADTPDNFQSRRPNTSFCFLDIRSPGLGDTAMYLCATSRVDRQNYGYTFGSGTRLTVV.

This clonotype was seen at least ten times. CDR3 protein: CASRTGPAGLDTGELFF. CDR3 nucleotide sequence: TGTGCCAGCAGGACAGGCCCAGCGGGATTGGACACCGGGGAGCTGTTTTTT. The rearrangement joins TRBV28 to TRBJ2-2; a possible D gene is TRBD2 (7 bases). Germline loops: CDR1 MDHEN, CDR2 SYDVKM. The germline V and J ends were trimmed by 6 bases and 3 bases, with 20 bases remaining between them. CDR3 length: 17 residues.

V and J are TRBV20-1 and TRBJ1-2, with TRBD1 as a possible D gene (5 bases). Trimming pared 3 bases from V and 0 bases from J, leaving 14 bases between. Germline V CDR1 and CDR2: DFQATT, SNEGSKA (reference sequence). The CDR3 contains 15 residues. The CDR3 DNA reads as TGCAGTGCTAGCCCCCGGGACCTAGCTAACTATGGCTACACCTTC. Translating it yields CSASPRDLANYGYTF.

The V gene is TRBV27, the J gene TRBJ2-1; tentatively, D is TRBD1 (8 bases). The germline V and J ends were trimmed by 5 bases and 15 bases, with 32 bases remaining between them. This CDR3 region has 17 residues. CDR1 is MNHEY and CDR2 is SMNVEV in the germline V gene (reference sequence). CDR3 region: CASSHTGGRSTSSIAFF. The CDR3 nucleotides are TGTGCCAGCAGTCATACAGGGGGAAGATCGACTAGCTCAATTGCGTTCTTC.

Ten or more counts support this clonotype. CDR3 in amino acids: CASSHRDTNEKLFF. The CDR3, as DNA: TGTGCCAGCAGCCACCGGGACACCAATGAAAAACTGTTTTTT. The chain combines TRBV7-9 with TRBJ1-4; perhaps TRBD1 as D (6 bases). The CDR3 length is 14 residues. Germline V lookup: CDR1 SEHNR, CDR2 FQNEAQ (reference sequence). V lost 5 bases to trimming and J lost 5 bases, with 12 bases between them. The full variable domain, with the rest looked up from reference TRBV7-9 and TRBJ1-4, is DTGVSQNPRHKITKRGQNVTFRCDPISEHNRLYWYRQTLGQGPEFLTYFQNEAQLEKSRLLSDRFSAERPKGSFSTLEIQRTEQGDSAMYLCASSHRDTNEKLFFGSGTQLSVL.

This chain connects TRBV2 to TRBJ2-1; TRBD2 matches at 7 bases. The CDR3 is made up of 13 amino acids. Trimming cost V 4 bases and J 10 bases; bases outside gene matches: 7. Germline CDR1 is SNHLY and CDR2 is FYNNEI. The CDR3 loop is CASSAGGRREQFF. The CDR3 DNA reads as TGTGCCAGCAGTGCCGGGGGGAGGCGGGAGCAGTTCTTC.